This TCR beta chain was profiled in a study of shared clonotypes between healthy human individuals. Generated by immunoSEQ multiplex PCR, the TCRdb table keeps only in-frame clones and is missing some. The table includes just over 2,000,000 clones, roughly 94% detected once. On this clone itself: The antigen is not known.

Germline V CDR1 and CDR2: SGHTA, FQGNSA. The CDR3 is 14 amino acids. Trimming stripped 1 base from V and 11 bases from J, with 15 bases between. Overall study findings and caveats: Naive subsets generally had larger estimated richness than memory subsets. It was the non-shared clonotypes that had lower generation probabilities than clonotypes shared by all four donors. Limited genetic and exposure-history diversity came from having few donors. Exclusively blood specimens were collected; tissue repertoires likely differ.

The sequence came from a young man in good health. The chain links TRBV7-2 to TRBJ2-1; D not resolved. Material: naive CD4+ T cells sorted from blood. Subset specified: CD45RA+ positively selected. The CDR3 spells CASSLVVGKAKQFF. The CDR3 DNA reads as TGTGCCAGCAGCTTAGTCGTGGGGAAAGCCAAGCAGTTCTTC.